Listed below are T cell receptor beta chains from one sample, sequenced in a study of blood T cell repertoires in COVID-19. Generated by immunoSEQ multiplex PCR, the TCRdb table keeps only in-frame clones and is missing some. The sample yields roughly 200,000 clones, around 90% seen once. Sample: peripheral blood. These receptors were obtained from a man between 18 and 29 years old with active or convalescent COVID-19. CDR3s include the opening cysteine and the closing phenylalanine or tryptophan. D genes are given only for firm matches. For some rows the clone size is stated as once, few or many, or as a class when expanded; others skip it.

clone_size j_call d_call cdr3_length v_call cdr3_aa cdr3_nt
. TRBJ1-2 . 15 TRBV28 CASSLSANLGYGYTF TGTGCCAGCAGTTTGTCGGCCAACCTAGGCTATGGCTACACCTTC
. TRBJ2-5 . 14 TRBV6-2/TRBV6-3 CASSQTGLRETQYF TGTGCCAGCAGCCAAACCGGTCTACGAGAGACCCAGTACTTC
. TRBJ1-5 . 14 TRBV19 CASSIGWQAQPQHF TGTGCCAGTAGTATAGGGTGGCAGGCTCAGCCCCAGCATTTT
. TRBJ1-2 . 14 TRBV4-1 CASSQAQGPYGYTF TGCGCCAGCAGCCAAGCACAGGGCCCCTATGGCTACACCTTC
. TRBJ1-2 TRBD1 17 TRBV28 CASFVPGQGGGSGGYTF TGTGCCAGCTTTGTCCCGGGACAGGGGGGTGGGTCGGGCGGCTACACCTTC
. TRBJ2-7 TRBD2 15 TRBV7-9 CASSFDLGLAYEQYF TGTGCCAGCAGCTTCGACTTGGGACTAGCGTACGAGCAGTACTTC
. TRBJ2-1 . 19 TRBV10-2 CASSALTADGALFYNEQFF TGCGCCAGCAGTGCTTTGACAGCCGACGGAGCCCTATTTTACAATGAGCAGTTCTTC
. TRBJ2-1 . 13 TRBV7-7 CASSLDLHNEQFF TGTGCCAGCAGCTTAGACCTACACAATGAGCAGTTCTTC
. TRBJ2-7 . 15 TRBV28 CASSFARGSSYEQYF TGTGCCAGCAGTTTCGCTAGGGGCAGCTCCTACGAGCAGTACTTC
. TRBJ1-6 TRBD1 16 TRBV28 CASSLPRDSFNSPLHF TGTGCCAGCAGTTTGCCTCGGGACAGCTTTAATTCACCCCTCCACTTT
. TRBJ1-6 . 13 TRBV19 CASTGQQNSPLHF TGTGCCAGTACAGGACAGCAGAATTCACCCCTCCACTTT
. TRBJ1-2 . 13 TRBV4-3 CASSQTGNYGYTF TGCGCCAGCAGCCAAACAGGGAACTATGGCTACACCTTC
. TRBJ2-6 TRBD1 20 TRBV7-8 CASSLRSTGGKVTGANVLTF TGTGCCAGCAGCCTTCGCTCGACAGGGGGCAAGGTGACTGGGGCCAACGTCCTGACTTTC
. TRBJ1-4 TRBD1 15 TRBV19 CASSIGQGRTEKLFF TGTGCCAGTAGTATTGGACAGGGGAGGACTGAAAAACTGTTTTTT
few TRBJ2-1 TRBD2 17 TRBV4-3 CASSQGLAGAYYNEQFF TGCGCCAGCAGCCAGGGACTAGCGGGGGCCTACTACAATGAGCAGTTCTTC
. TRBJ2-5 TRBD2 16 TRBV27 CASSLPRAGEKETQYF TGTGCCAGCAGTCTCCCCCGGGCGGGGGAAAAAGAGACCCAGTACTTC
. TRBJ2-7 TRBD1 16 TRBV6-1 CASSDQDRALSYEQYF TGTGCCAGCAGTGACCAGGACAGGGCACTCTCCTACGAGCAGTACTTC
. TRBJ2-7 TRBD2 16 TRBV24-1 CATSDRGAGRTYEQYF TGTGCCACCAGCGACCGGGGAGCGGGGCGGACCTACGAGCAGTACTTC
. TRBJ1-6 TRBD1 14 TRBV27 CASRPGQGDSPLHF TGTGCCAGCAGGCCGGGACAGGGAGATTCACCCCTCCACTTT
. TRBJ1-2 TRBD1 16 TRBV5-6 CASCTRARGRPYGYTF TGTGCCAGCTGCACAAGAGCCAGGGGGCGCCCCTATGGCTACACCTTC
. TRBJ1-6 TRBD1 14 TRBV2 CASRVGQGGSPLHF TGTGCCAGCAGAGTGGGACAGGGCGGCTCACCCCTCCACTTT
. TRBJ2-6 TRBD1 18 TRBV7-2 CASSSTGTALSGANVLTF TGTGCCAGCAGCTCGACCGGGACAGCCTTATCTGGGGCCAACGTCCTGACTTTC
. TRBJ1-1 . 13 TRBV6-5 CASSRSWNTEAFF TGTGCCAGCAGTCGTAGCTGGAACACTGAAGCTTTCTTT
once TRBJ2-6 . 13 TRBV9 CASTGSGANVLTF TGTGCCAGCACGGGCTCTGGGGCCAACGTCCTGACTTTC
. TRBJ2-1 TRBD2 14 TRBV11-2 CASSAFSGSNEQFF TGTGCCAGCAGCGCCTTTAGCGGGAGCAATGAGCAGTTCTTC
. TRBJ2-1 . 15 TRBV6-5 CASSYLSGSYNEQFF TGTGCCAGCAGTTATCTCTCGGGGTCCTACAATGAGCAGTTCTTC
. TRBJ1-2 . 13 TRBV6-5 CASRQDSFGGYTF TGTGCCAGCAGGCAAGACAGCTTCGGTGGCTACACCTTC
. TRBJ1-1 TRBD1 13 TRBV19 CASSDRANTEAFF TGTGCCAGTAGCGACAGGGCGAACACTGAAGCTTTCTTT
. TRBJ2-1 TRBD2 18 TRBV3-1/TRBV3-2 CASSPGTSGTTTYNEQFF TGTGCCAGCAGCCCCGGGACTAGCGGGACAACTACCTACAATGAGCAGTTCTTC
once TRBJ2-7 . 14 TRBV4-3 CASSQGHAGGKQYF TGCGCCAGCAGCCAAGGTCACGCGGGCGGGAAACAGTACTTC
. TRBJ1-4 TRBD1 16 TRBV19 CASSAYAGTGREKLFF TGTGCCAGTAGTGCATACGCCGGGACAGGACGTGAAAAACTGTTTTTT
few TRBJ1-2 . 14 TRBV2 CASMGGRYDYGYTF TGTGCCAGCATGGGGGGGAGGTACGACTATGGCTACACCTTC
. TRBJ2-7 TRBD2 15 TRBV30 CAWSVASGRFNEQYF TGTGCCTGGAGTGTTGCTAGCGGGAGGTTCAACGAGCAGTACTTC
few TRBJ1-2 TRBD1 16 TRBV11-3 CASSSPRDSSNYGYTF TGTGCCAGCAGCTCCCCTCGGGACAGCTCTAACTATGGCTACACCTTC
once TRBJ1-2 . 14 TRBV5-8 CASSFRRLSYGYTF TGTGCCAGCAGCTTCCGAAGATTGAGCTATGGCTACACCTTC
. TRBJ2-1 TRBD2 16 TRBV5-1 CASSLTLAGGDNEQFF TGCGCCAGCAGCTTGACCCTAGCGGGAGGGGACAATGAGCAGTTCTTC
. TRBJ1-1 . 17 TRBV5-4 CASSFGQGRGMNTEAFF TGTGCCAGCAGCTTTGGGCAGGGGCGGGGGATGAACACTGAAGCTTTCTTT